Each of the 11 T cell receptor beta chains below was sequenced from the same sample in a study of blood T cell repertoires in COVID-19 (dated by TCRdb to the early 2020s). To prepare the library, the immunoSEQ multiplex PCR assay was applied. TCRdb provides this immuneACCESS table in a form limited to in-frame rearrangements. Some clones are lacking; in checked studies, under half of them reflect an unresolved V gene, and why the rest are absent is not known. A total of fewer than 250,000 clones appear in this sample, around 83% of them only once. The top ten clones comprise just under 7.5% of the sample. Material: peripheral blood. Every receptor here comes from a woman aged 45 to 65 with acute or convalescent COVID-19.

The rearrangement uses TRBV6-5 and TRBJ1-6, with 8 bases identical to TRBD1. V dropped 5 bases and J dropped 11; count of bases not matched to a gene: 8. Per germline, CDR1 MNHEY and CDR2 SVGAGI. CDR3 length: 14 amino acids. The chain's CDR3 is CASSQGQARTPLHF. CDR3 DNA: TGTGCCAGCAGTCAGGGACAGGCTAGAACACCCCTCCACTTT.

The chain carries TRBV6-1 and TRBJ2-7; perhaps TRBD1 as D (5 bases). The CDR3 has 14 amino acids. The germline V and J ends were trimmed by 2 bases and 3 bases, with 11 bases remaining between them. The germline gives CDR1 MNHNS, CDR2 SASEGT. Written as DNA, the CDR3 is TGTGCCAGCAGTGAATTGGACATGGTCTACGAGCAGTACTTC. This translates into CASSELDMVYEQYF.

Only one count was recorded for this clone. The V call is TRBV5-1, the J call TRBJ1-1, with no clear D. The CDR3 runs 15 residues. The germline CDR1 and CDR2 sequences are SGHRS and YFSETQ. V was clipped by 1 base and J by 2 bases, with 12 bases between them. CDR3 protein: CASSLTGRGNTEAFF. The CDR3 DNA follows: TGCGCCAGCAGCTTGACCGGACGGGGAAACACTGAAGCTTTCTTT.

This clone was counted a single time. The chain is built from TRBV9 and TRBJ2-3, with D possibly TRBD2 on 6 matching bases. CDR1 and CDR2 from the germline V gene are SGDLS and YYNGEE. The CDR3 contains 13 residues. V lost 0 bases, J lost 6 bases, and 8 bases lay in between. The CDR3: CASSVGLVDTQYF. CDR3 bases: TGTGCCAGCAGCGTAGGACTAGTTGATACGCAGTATTTT.

There are a few counts of this clone. The V call is TRBV19, the J call TRBJ2-4; TRBD1 matches 7 bases. With V trimmed by 8 bases and J by 1 base, 5 bases remained unmatched. Germline V CDR1 and CDR2: LNHDA, SQIVND (reference sequence). The CDR3 length is 14 residues. The CDR3 sequence: CASETGSAKNIQYF. DNA of the CDR3: TGTGCCAGTGAGACAGGGTCGGCCAAAAACATTCAGTACTTC.

This chain uses TRBV14 with TRBJ2-1; tentative D call: TRBD2 (6 bases). CDR1 SGHDN and CDR2 FVKESK come from the germline V gene. This CDR3 has 15 amino acids. Trimming left V 6 bases short and J 6 bases short, with 18 bases between. CDR3 residues: CASRPTRGPANEQFF. The CDR3 DNA reads TGTGCCAGCAGACCCACGCGGGGCCCTGCCAATGAGCAGTTCTTC.

A few counts support this clone. The chain joins TRBV3-1 (or the pseudogene TRBV3-2) to TRBJ1-4; the D gene is possibly TRBD1 (6 bases). Germline loops: CDR1 LGHDT, CDR2 YNNKEL (reference sequence). The V gene lost 0 bases and the J gene lost 8 bases, with 19 bases spanning the gap. CDR3 size: 17 residues. CDR3 bases: TGTGCCAGCAGCCAAGATCGATCTGCGGGGGCAAGAGAAAAACTGTTTTTT. Its protein product is CASSQDRSAGAREKLFF.

The chain recombines TRBV9 with TRBJ1-6; D is possibly TRBD1 (5 bases). This CDR3 contains 15 residues. Trimming pared 0 bases from V and 1 base from J, leaving 5 bases between. CDR1 and CDR2 (germline): SGDLS, YYNGEE. CDR3 region: CASSVEGSYNSPLHF. In nucleotides, the CDR3 is TGTGCCAGCAGCGTAGAGGGGTCCTATAATTCACCCCTCCACTTT.

The chain carries TRBV11-3 and TRBJ2-3, with 11 bases that match TRBD2. V lost 5 bases, J lost 0 bases, and 7 bases stayed unmatched. Germline V gene lookup returns CDR1 SGHNT and CDR2 YENEEA. The CDR3 is 17 residues long. The CDR3 loop is CASSGQTSGESTDTQYF. Written as DNA, the CDR3 is TGTGCCAGCAGCGGCCAGACTAGCGGGGAAAGCACAGATACGCAGTATTTT.

The V call is TRBV28, the J call TRBJ1-2, with TRBD1 matching over 7 bases. Germline trimming cut 6 bases from V and 8 bases from J; bases unmatched to any gene: 18. Germline values: CDR1 MDHEN, CDR2 SYDVKM. This CDR3 region has 16 residues. The CDR3 protein is CASSPPGQTLFLGYTF. The DNA for the CDR3 is TGTGCCAGCAGCCCACCGGGACAGACTTTATTTCTAGGCTACACCTTC.

The chain joins TRBV6-5 to TRBJ2-1; D possibly corresponds to TRBD2 (6 bases). Looked up from germline, CDR1 is MNHEY and CDR2 is SVGAGI. The CDR3 consists of 14 residues. The V and J ends lost 4 bases and 0 bases respectively, with 7 bases between them. The CDR3 sequence: CASSLTSSYNEQFF. The CDR3 nucleotides read TGTGCCAGCAGTTTGACTAGCTCCTACAATGAGCAGTTCTTC.